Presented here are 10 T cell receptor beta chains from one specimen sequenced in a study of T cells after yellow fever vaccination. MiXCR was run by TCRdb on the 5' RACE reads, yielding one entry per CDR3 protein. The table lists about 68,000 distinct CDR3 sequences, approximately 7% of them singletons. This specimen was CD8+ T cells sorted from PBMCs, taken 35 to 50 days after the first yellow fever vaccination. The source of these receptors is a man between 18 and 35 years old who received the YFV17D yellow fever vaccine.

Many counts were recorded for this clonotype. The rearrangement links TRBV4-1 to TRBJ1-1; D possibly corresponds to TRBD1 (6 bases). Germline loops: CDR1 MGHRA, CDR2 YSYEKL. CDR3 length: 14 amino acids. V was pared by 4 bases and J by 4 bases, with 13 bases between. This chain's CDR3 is CASSPREGGTEAFF. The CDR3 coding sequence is TGCGCCAGCAGCCCCCGGGAGGGGGGCACTGAAGCTTTCTTT.

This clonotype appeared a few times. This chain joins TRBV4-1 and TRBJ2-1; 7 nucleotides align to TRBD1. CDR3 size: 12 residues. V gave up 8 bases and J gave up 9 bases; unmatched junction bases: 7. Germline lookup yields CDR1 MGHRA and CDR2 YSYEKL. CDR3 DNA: TGCGCCAGCGCCAAACAGGGGCCTGAGCAGTTCTTC. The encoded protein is CASAKQGPEQFF.

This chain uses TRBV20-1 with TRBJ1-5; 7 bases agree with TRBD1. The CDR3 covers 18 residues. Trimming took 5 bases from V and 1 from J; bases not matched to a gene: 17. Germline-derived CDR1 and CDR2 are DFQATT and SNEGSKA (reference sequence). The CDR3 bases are TGCAGTGCTGATTACGGGACAGTATCTGGGCTGAGCAATCAGCCCCAGCATTTT. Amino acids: CSADYGTVSGLSNQPQHF.

The CDR3 DNA follows: TGCGCCAGCAGTCCACCGGGAAGCACAGATACGCAGTATTTT. As protein: CASSPPGSTDTQYF. The rearrangement joins TRBV4-1 to TRBJ2-3; D may be TRBD2 (5 bases). V dropped 6 bases and J dropped 0 bases, with 10 bases sitting between them. This CDR3 region has 14 residues. Germline CDR1 is MGHRA and CDR2 is YSYEKL.

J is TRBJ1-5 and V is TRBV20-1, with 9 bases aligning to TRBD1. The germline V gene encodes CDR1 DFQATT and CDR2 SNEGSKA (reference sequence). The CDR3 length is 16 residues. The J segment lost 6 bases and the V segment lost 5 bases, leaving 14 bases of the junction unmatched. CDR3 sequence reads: CSAVTARTGVIQPQHF. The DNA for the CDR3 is TGCAGTGCTGTCACGGCCCGGACAGGGGTTATTCAGCCCCAGCATTTT.

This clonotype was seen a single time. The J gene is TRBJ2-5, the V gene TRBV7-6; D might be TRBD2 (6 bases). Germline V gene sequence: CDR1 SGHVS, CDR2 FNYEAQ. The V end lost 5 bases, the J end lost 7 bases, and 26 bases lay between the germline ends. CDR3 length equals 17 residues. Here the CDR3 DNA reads TGTGCCAGCAGCCCGCATTTGGACACTAGCCAAGGTGGGACCCAGTACTTC. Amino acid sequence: CASSPHLDTSQGGTQYF.

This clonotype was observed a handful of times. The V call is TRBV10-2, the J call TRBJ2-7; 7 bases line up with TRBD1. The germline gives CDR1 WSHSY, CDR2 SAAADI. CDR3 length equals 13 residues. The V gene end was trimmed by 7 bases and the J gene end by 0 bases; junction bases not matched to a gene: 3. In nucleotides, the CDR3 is TGCGCCAGCACAGGGACAGTCTCCTACGAGCAGTACTTC. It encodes CASTGTVSYEQYF.

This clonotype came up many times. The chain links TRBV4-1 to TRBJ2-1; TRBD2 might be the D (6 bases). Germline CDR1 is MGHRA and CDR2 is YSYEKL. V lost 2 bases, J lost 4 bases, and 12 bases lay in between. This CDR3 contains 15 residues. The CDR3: CASSQFAGGYNEQFF. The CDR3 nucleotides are TGCGCCAGCAGCCAATTTGCCGGGGGTTACAATGAGCAGTTCTTC.

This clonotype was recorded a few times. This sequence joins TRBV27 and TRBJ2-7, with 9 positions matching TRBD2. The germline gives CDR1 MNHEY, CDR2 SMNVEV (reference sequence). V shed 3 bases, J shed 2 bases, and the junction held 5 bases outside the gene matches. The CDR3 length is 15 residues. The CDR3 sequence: CASSLVLAGTYEQYF. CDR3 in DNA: TGTGCCAGCAGTTTGGTCCTAGCGGGGACCTACGAGCAGTACTTC.

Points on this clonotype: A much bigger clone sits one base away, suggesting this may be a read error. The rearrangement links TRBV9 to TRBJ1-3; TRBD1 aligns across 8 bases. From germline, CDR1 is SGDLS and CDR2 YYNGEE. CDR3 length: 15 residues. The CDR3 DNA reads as TGTGCCAGCAGCGAAGAGGACAGGGCTGGAAACACCGTATATTTT. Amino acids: CASSEEDRAGNTVYF.